A selection of T cell receptor beta chains follows, all from one sample in a study of cytomegalovirus exposure and HLA in healthy donors. Method: immunoSEQ multiplex PCR; TCRdb's copy keeps in-frame clones and lacks some. This repertoire shows over 150,000 clones, 70% to 80% found once; its top ten account for more than 10%. Sequenced input: PBMCs. These TCRs come from a man under 40 in good health and CMV-seropositive. Both conserved end residues are part of each CDR3. D genes are given only for firm matches. Not every row has a clone size; where given, it reads once, few, many or a size class.

J gene,V gene,D gene,clone size,CDR3 protein,CDR3 DNA
TRBJ2-7,TRBV28,.,.,CASTLPGGYEQYF,TGTGCCAGCACCCTACCGGGTGGGTACGAGCAGTACTTC
TRBJ2-5,TRBV7-7,.,.,CASSPGPSAVETQYF,TGTGCTAGCAGCCCTGGACCTAGCGCGGTAGAGACCCAGTACTTC
TRBJ2-6,TRBV27,.,.,CASSLYWGPHSGANVLTF,TGTGCCAGCAGTTTATATTGGGGGCCGCACTCTGGGGCCAACGTCCTGACTTTC
TRBJ2-5,TRBV5-1,.,.,CASRRSQQETQYF,TGCGCCAGCAGACGGAGTCAACAAGAGACCCAGTACTTC
TRBJ2-7,TRBV7-9,TRBD1,.,CASSPRTGGFYEQYF,TGTGCCAGCAGCCCGAGGACAGGGGGCTTTTACGAGCAGTACTTC
TRBJ2-4,TRBV28,.,.,CASKTWRASKNIQYF,TGTGCCAGCAAAACTTGGAGGGCCTCCAAAAACATTCAGTACTTC
TRBJ2-1,TRBV28,TRBD1,.,CASSNTNRDRDREQFF,TGTGCCAGCAGTAACACTAACCGGGACAGGGATCGTGAGCAGTTCTTC
TRBJ1-1,TRBV5-6,.,.,CASSSFFTVNTEAFF,TGTGCCAGCAGCTCCTTTTTCACAGTGAACACTGAAGCTTTCTTT
TRBJ2-3,TRBV5-1,.,.,CASSLEAATDTQYF,TGCGCCAGCAGCCTGGAGGCGGCCACAGATACGCAGTATTTT
TRBJ2-7,TRBV19,TRBD1,.,CASRFTGGSYEQYF,TGTGCCAGTAGATTCACAGGGGGCTCCTACGAGCAGTACTTC
TRBJ1-1,TRBV5-6,TRBD1,.,CASSLLTGETEAFF,TGTGCCAGCAGCCTACTTACAGGGGAGACTGAAGCTTTCTTT
TRBJ2-4,TRBV27,TRBD1,.,CASSQGDRGGKNIQYF,TGTGCCAGCAGTCAGGGGGACAGGGGAGGCAAAAACATTCAGTACTTC
TRBJ1-5,TRBV6-4,.,.,CASMWYRLQDNQPQHF,TGTGCCAGCATGTGGTACAGGTTACAGGACAATCAGCCCCAGCATTTT
TRBJ1-2,TRBV6-5,.,.,CASRNPTRGYTF,TGTGCCAGCAGGAACCCTACGAGGGGCTACACCTTC
TRBJ2-7,TRBV5-4,TRBD2,.,CASSNWDGLGSYEQYF,TGTGCCAGCAGCAATTGGGACGGACTAGGGAGCTACGAGCAGTACTTC
TRBJ2-7,TRBV7-3,TRBD2,.,CASSLKGGAYEQYF,TGTGCCAGCAGCTTAAAGGGAGGGGCCTACGAGCAGTACTTC
TRBJ1-5,TRBV5-5,TRBD1,few,CASSPSGGRSQPQHF,TGTGCCAGCAGCCCCTCAGGGGGTCGTAGTCAGCCCCAGCATTTT
TRBJ1-2,TRBV28,.,.,CASSAYGGNYGYTF,TGTGCCAGCAGTGCGTACGGGGGTAACTATGGCTACACCTTC
TRBJ2-2,TRBV15,.,.,CATSRNAAGADTGELFF,TGTGCCACCAGCAGAAATGCGGCTGGGGCGGACACCGGGGAGCTGTTTTTT
TRBJ2-1,TRBV28,TRBD2,.,CASSFRTSGSIYEQFF,TGTGCCAGCAGTTTCCGGACTAGCGGGAGTATCTATGAGCAGTTCTTC
TRBJ2-5,TRBV5-1,TRBD1,.,CASSLEDRAQETQYF,TGCGCCAGCAGCTTAGAGGACAGGGCCCAAGAGACCCAGTACTTC
TRBJ2-1,TRBV28,TRBD2,.,CASSRGGGSYNEQFF,TGTGCCAGCAGCCGGGGCGGGGGGTCCTACAATGAGCAGTTCTTC
TRBJ2-5,TRBV6-5,.,.,CASRDRGVGGETQYF,TGTGCCAGCAGGGATAGAGGAGTGGGGGGAGAGACCCAGTACTTC
TRBJ1-1,TRBV19,.,.,CASSIRGSTEAFF,TGTGCCAGTAGTATAAGGGGCAGCACTGAAGCTTTCTTT
TRBJ2-4,TRBV18,TRBD1,.,CASSPRTGGAKNIQYF,TGTGCCAGCTCACCACGGACAGGGGGGGCCAAAAACATTCAGTACTTC
TRBJ2-1,TRBV19,TRBD2,.,CASSIGTSVYNEQFF,TGTGCCAGTAGTATAGGGACTAGCGTCTACAATGAGCAGTTCTTC
TRBJ2-7,TRBV6-5,TRBD2,.,CASRTPGGVYEQYF,TGTGCCAGCAGAACCCCGGGGGGAGTCTACGAGCAGTACTTC
TRBJ2-7,TRBV12-5,TRBD2,.,CASGSGLAGGKPILSSYEQYF,TGTGCTAGTGGAAGCGGACTAGCGGGAGGGAAACCTATCCTAAGCTCCTACGAGCAGTACTTC
TRBJ2-2,TRBV29-1,.,once,CSVGRTVNTGELFF,TGCAGCGTTGGAAGGACAGTGAACACCGGGGAGCTGTTTTTT
TRBJ2-5,TRBV29-1,TRBD2,.,CSGIAGVGETQYF,TGCAGCGGCATAGCGGGAGTGGGGGAGACCCAGTACTTC
TRBJ1-2,TRBV27,TRBD1,.,CASTSSRTGAGGYTF,TGTGCCAGCACCAGTTCCCGGACAGGGGCCGGTGGCTACACCTTC
TRBJ1-5,TRBV15,.,.,CATSTPTGGTTRHF,TGTGCCACCAGCACCCCGACCGGGGGAACGACGAGGCATTTT
TRBJ2-1,TRBV10-2,TRBD2,.,CASSEGGLAGDEQFF,TGCGCCAGCAGTGAGGGTGGGCTAGCGGGAGATGAGCAGTTCTTC
TRBJ2-1,TRBV6-6,TRBD1,.,CASSGQGSNEQFF,TGTGCCAGCAGCGGACAGGGGTCCAACGAGCAGTTCTTC
TRBJ2-7,TRBV2,.,.,CASSGTSKQYF,TGTGCCAGCAGTGGCACTTCAAAGCAGTACTTC
TRBJ2-1,TRBV29-1,.,.,CSVESPNNEQFF,TGCAGCGTTGAATCCCCTAATAATGAGCAGTTCTTC
TRBJ2-3,TRBV19,.,.,CASREGGGTDTQYF,TGTGCCAGTCGAGAGGGCGGAGGCACAGATACGCAGTATTTT
TRBJ1-5,TRBV19,.,few,CASSIFGPDNQPQHF,TGTGCCAGTAGTATCTTTGGGCCAGATAATCAGCCCCAGCATTTT
TRBJ2-7,TRBV4-2,TRBD2,few,CASSQALAGGAYEQYF,TGTGCCAGCAGCCAAGCACTAGCGGGAGGGGCCTACGAGCAGTACTTC
TRBJ2-7,TRBV14,TRBD1,.,CASSGPGQGRNEQYF,TGTGCCAGCAGCGGACCGGGACAGGGGAGGAACGAGCAGTACTTC
TRBJ2-1,TRBV18,TRBD2,.,CASSPPGRLAGYNEQFF,TGTGCCAGCTCACCACCGGGGCGGCTAGCGGGATACAATGAGCAGTTCTTC
TRBJ2-5,TRBV10-3,TRBD1,.,CAISESGQGKGAQYF,TGTGCCATCAGTGAGTCGGGACAGGGTAAAGGGGCCCAGTACTTC
TRBJ2-7,TRBV15,TRBD1,few,CATSRDGTGSEQYF,TGTGCCACCAGCAGAGATGGGACAGGGTCCGAGCAGTACTTC
TRBJ2-3,TRBV19,.,.,CASSTERVDTQYF,TGTGCCAGTAGTACGGAGCGGGTAGATACGCAGTATTTT
TRBJ2-3,TRBV30,.,.,CAWTQREDTQYF,TGTGCCTGGACCCAGCGTGAAGATACGCAGTATTTT